This T cell receptor (beta chain) was observed in a study of T-cell reconstitution after alpha-beta-depleted transplantation in children. Only one count was recorded for this clonotype. A single base separates this from a much larger clone, so it may be a read error. A TCRbeta library incorporating unique molecular identifiers was prepared. Via MiXCR, TCRdb re-called the PCR reads, giving one row per CDR3 protein. The table records more than 150,000 distinct CDR3 sequences, approximately 15% of them present only once. The germline gives CDR1 SGHRS, CDR2 YFSETQ. CDR3 size: 15 residues. This specimen consisted of PBMCs from the stem cell graft donor, obtained from the stem cell graft. The V gene is TRBV5-1, the J gene TRBJ2-7; no firm D call. The clonotype comes from a human donor who donated a stem cell graft to a child with acute lymphoblastic leukemia. The CDR3 spells CASSLRTAGPYAQYF. The CDR3 DNA reads as TGCGCCAGCAGCTTGCGGACCGCCGGGCCCTACGCGCAGTACTTC.